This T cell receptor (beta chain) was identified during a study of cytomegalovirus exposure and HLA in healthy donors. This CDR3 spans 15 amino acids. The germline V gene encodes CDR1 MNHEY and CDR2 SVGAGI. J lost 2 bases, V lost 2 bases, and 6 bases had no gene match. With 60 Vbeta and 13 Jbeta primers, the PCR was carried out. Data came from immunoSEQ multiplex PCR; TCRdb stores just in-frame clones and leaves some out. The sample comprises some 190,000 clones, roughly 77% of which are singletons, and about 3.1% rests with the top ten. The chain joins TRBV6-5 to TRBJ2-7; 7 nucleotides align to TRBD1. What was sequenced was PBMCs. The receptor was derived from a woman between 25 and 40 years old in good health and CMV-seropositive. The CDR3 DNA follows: TGTGCCAGCAGTTACGGGGACAGCAGAGCCTACGAGCAGTACTTC. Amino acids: CASSYGDSRAYEQYF.